This T cell receptor beta chain was sequenced in a study of cytomegalovirus exposure and HLA in healthy donors. Per germline, CDR1 SGHNT and CDR2 YYREEE (reference sequence). This CDR3 is 15 amino acids long. The PCR used 60 Vbeta and 13 Jbeta primers. Some clones are missing from TCRdb's copy, which holds only in-frame ones; the method was immunoSEQ multiplex PCR. There are some 150,000 clones in the sample; less than 80% occur only once, and 2% to 2.5% lies in the top ten. General study points: Later analysis suggested links between common viral pathogens and several top significant clusters. Later analysis found that TCR beta chains associated with HLA were more clonally expanded than other, equally common chains. Using a false discovery rate of 0.05, a later analysis showed that 15,000 to 20,000 TCR beta sequences were associated with HLA alleles. In most subjects, TCR beta sequences reportedly gave accurate predictions of HLA-A and HLA-B alleles.

As for this clone: Its antigen is undetermined. The junction differs from germline at one of its ends, possibly a read error.

Sequenced: PBMCs. The V call is TRBV5-4, the J call TRBJ2-7; 8 nucleotides line up with TRBD1. The origin of this receptor is a man aged 40-49 years in good health and CMV-seronegative. The CDR3: CASSLRQGNSYEQYF. CDR3 nucleotide sequence: TGTGCCAGCAGCTTGCGACAGGGGAACTCCTACGAGCAATACTTC.